Shown below are 24 T cell receptor beta chains from a single sample sequenced in a study of T cell responses to AZD1222 COVID-19 vaccine (dated by TCRdb to about 2021). Reading the label with the study, this specimen's time point is: baseline before first vaccination. Libraries came from the immunoSEQ multiplex PCR assay. What TCRdb holds here is the immuneACCESS table cut down to in-frame rearrangements. Part of the clones is not present; checked against another copy, under half of the missing clones reflect an unresolved V gene, and the others are unexplained. The sample data list under 200,000 clones, and approximately 90% of these were observed just once. 4.4% of the sample is held by the ten biggest clonotypes. The sequences come from peripheral blood, collected on day 0 of AZD1222 vaccination. Receptor source: an adult in good health.

This chain links TRBV4-1 with TRBJ2-7; a weak D match, TRBD2 (6 bases). The ends were cut back, 0 bases at V and 5 bases at J, with 14 bases in the middle. Germline CDR1 and CDR2: MGHRA and YSYEKL. This CDR3 spans 15 amino acids. CDR3 loop: CASSQDGAGLDEQYF. DNA for the CDR3: TGCGCCAGCAGCCAAGATGGGGCGGGATTAGACGAGCAGTACTTC.

The genes are TRBV6-2 or TRBV6-3 and TRBJ1-2; D might be TRBD1 (5 bases). The ends were cut back, 2 bases at V and 7 bases at J, with 20 bases in the middle. Germline V gives CDR1 MNHEY, CDR2 SVGEGT. This CDR3 contains 16 residues. The CDR3 loop is CASSYPPGPVRGGYTF. The DNA of the CDR3 is TGTGCCAGCAGTTACCCACCGGGCCCCGTAAGGGGTGGCTACACCTTC.

This clone was counted a single time. The chain has TRBV2 and TRBJ2-1; TRBD1 matches 7 bases. CDR1 and CDR2 (germline): SNHLY, FYNNEI. With 5 bases clipped from V and 2 bases from J, the junction kept 6 bases outside the gene matches. This CDR3 is 15 amino acids long. CDR3 nucleotide sequence: TGTGCCAGCAGTTTACAGGGGACAGCCTACAATGAGCAGTTCTTC. It translates to CASSLQGTAYNEQFF.

A few counts support this clone. The V gene is TRBV11-2, the J gene TRBJ2-7, with TRBD1 identical over 7 bases. After removal of 5 bases from V and 3 bases from J, the junction contained 10 bases not matched to a gene. Per the germline V gene, CDR1 is SGHAT and CDR2 is FQNNGV. This CDR3 contains 15 residues. The CDR3 loop is CASSLRQGENYEQYF. The CDR3 DNA is TGTGCCAGCAGCCTGCGACAGGGAGAGAACTACGAGCAGTACTTC. The full variable domain, in which reference TRBV11-2 and TRBJ2-7 provide the parts outside the CDR3, is EAGVAQSPRYKIIEKRQSVAFWCNPISGHATLYWYQQILGQGPKLLIQFQNNGVVDDSQLPKDRFSAERLKGVDSTLKIQPAKLEDSAVYLCASSLRQGENYEQYFGPGTRLTVT.

The rearrangement links TRBV6-5 to TRBJ2-7; D ambiguous. Trimming shortened V by 7 bases and J by 0 bases, and 13 bases separated the two germline ends. This CDR3 is 14 amino acids long. Looked up from germline, CDR1 is MNHEY and CDR2 is SVGAGI. This chain's CDR3 is CASTVTPLSYEQYF. For the CDR3, the DNA is TGTGCCAGCACCGTGACTCCCCTCTCCTACGAGCAGTACTTC.

The V and J genes are TRBV7-2 and TRBJ2-3, with D unresolved. Trimming took off 2 bases at V and 0 bases at J, with 9 bases between the two ends. The CDR3 contains 15 residues. Germline V CDR1 and CDR2: SGHTA, FQGNSA. In DNA form, the CDR3 reads TGTGCCAGCAGCTTATTCGCGACTAGCACAGATACGCAGTATTTT. Translated, it gives CASSLFATSTDTQYF.

The genes are TRBV2 and TRBJ1-2; D gene unclear. CDR3 length: 14 residues. V was shortened by 6 bases and J by 4 bases, with 15 bases between the two germline ends. Germline lookup yields CDR1 SNHLY and CDR2 FYNNEI. The CDR3: CASSDDTSGYGYTF. The CDR3 coding sequence is TGTGCCAGCAGCGACGACACCTCTGGCTATGGCTACACCTTC. The entire variable domain, with the rest obtained from reference TRBV2 and TRBJ1-2, is as follows: EPEVTQTPSHQVTQMGQEVILRCVPISNHLYFYWYRQILGQKVEFLVSFYNNEISEKSEIFDDQFSVERPDGSNFTLKIRSTKLEDSAMYFCASSDDTSGYGYTFGSGTRLTVV.

Turning to this clone: The junction departs from germline at one end; a sequencing error may be responsible. The chain carries TRBV12-5 and TRBJ2-7, with 7 bases identical to TRBD1. The germline V gene encodes CDR1 LGHNT and CDR2 FRNRAP. The CDR3 totals 14 residues. The CDR3 nucleotides are TGTGCTAGTGGTTTGCCGGGACAGTCCTCCGAGCAGTACTTC. It encodes CASGLPGQSSEQYF.

This chain connects TRBV5-1 to TRBJ1-2; D perhaps matches TRBD1 (5 bases). CDR1 SGHRS and CDR2 YFSETQ come from the germline V gene. The CDR3 has 13 amino acids. Trimming removed 4 bases at V and 2 bases at J, with 9 bases between. CDR3 sequence (DNA): TGCGCCAGCAGCGAGGACATGAACTATGGCTACACCTTC. This sequence encodes CASSEDMNYGYTF.

This chain connects TRBV24-1 to TRBJ2-3, with 7 bases that match TRBD1. The CDR3 sequence is 18 residues long. J was trimmed by 5 bases and V by 2 bases; bases with no gene match: 15. Per germline, CDR1 KGHDR and CDR2 SFDVKD. The CDR3: CATSDSSRRGPVEDTQYF. DNA for the CDR3: TGTGCCACCAGTGATTCAAGTAGAAGGGGGCCGGTTGAAGATACGCAGTATTTT.

CDR3 nucleotides: TGTGCCAGCAGGACATACATCGGGACGACAGAACCTAATGAAAAACTGTTTTTT. This sequence encodes CASRTYIGTTEPNEKLFF. This chain uses TRBV28 with TRBJ1-4, with a tentative D call TRBD1 (5 bases). This CDR3 region has 18 residues. The germline V and J ends were trimmed by 6 bases and 3 bases, with 23 bases remaining between them. Germline V CDR1 and CDR2: MDHEN, SYDVKM.

The chain employs TRBV18 and TRBJ1-5; 7 bases match TRBD1. Germline CDR1 KGHSH, CDR2 LQKENI. The CDR3 is 15 amino acids. V was pared by 3 bases and J by 1 base, with 3 bases of the junction left unmatched. The CDR3 coding sequence is TGTGCCAGCTCACCGGGACAGCCGAGCAATCAGCCCCAGCATTTT. It specifies CASSPGQPSNQPQHF.

The chain uses TRBV4-3 and TRBJ1-2, with D possibly matching TRBD1 (5 bases). The CDR3 consists of 16 residues. Germline V lookup: CDR1 LGHNA, CDR2 YSLEER. V lost 3 bases to trimming and J lost 2 bases, with 16 bases between them. The CDR3: CASSHVTGQMNYGYTF. CDR3 DNA sequence: TGCGCCAGCAGCCACGTTACGGGGCAGATGAACTATGGCTACACCTTC.

The V call is TRBV5-4, the J call TRBJ1-5, with 7 bases identical to TRBD1. Germline V lookup: CDR1 SGHNT, CDR2 YYREEE (reference sequence). The CDR3 runs 16 residues. The V gene end was trimmed by 4 bases and the J gene end by 2 bases; junction bases not matched to a gene: 9. The CDR3 sequence: CASSRGGMNGNQPQHF. DNA for the CDR3: TGTGCCAGCAGCAGAGGGGGCATGAATGGCAATCAGCCCCAGCATTTT. The full variable domain, with the rest looked up from reference TRBV5-4 and TRBJ1-5, is ETGVTQSPTHLIKTRGQQVTLRCSSQSGHNTVSWYQQALGQGPQFIFQYYREEENGRGNFPPRFSGLQFPNYSSELNVNALELDDSALYLCASSRGGMNGNQPQHFGDGTRLSIL.

This clone was counted a single time. V gene TRBV9 combines with J gene TRBJ2-1; TRBD2 aligns across 9 bases. The CDR3 length is 16 residues. V was clipped by 1 base and J by 5 bases; unmatched bases: 7. Per the germline V gene, CDR1 is SGDLS and CDR2 is YYNGEE. CDR3 protein: CASSVQAGGPHNEQFF. The CDR3 bases are TGTGCCAGCAGCGTACAAGCGGGAGGCCCTCACAATGAGCAGTTCTTC. Full variable domain (remainder filled in from reference TRBV9 and TRBJ2-1): DSGVTQTPKHLITATGQRVTLRCSPRSGDLSVYWYQQSLDQGLQFLIQYYNGEERAKGNILERFSAQQFPDLHSELNLSSLELGDSALYFCASSVQAGGPHNEQFFGPGTRLTVL.

There are a few counts of this clone. The genes are TRBV5-4 and TRBJ2-7; either TRBD1 or TRBD2 may fit D (6 bases each). CDR3 size: 16 residues. Trimming stripped 0 bases from V and 0 bases from J, with 13 bases between. The germline V gene encodes CDR1 SGHNT and CDR2 YYREEE (reference sequence). The CDR3: CASSLGPGASSYEQYF. DNA for the CDR3: TGTGCCAGCAGCTTGGGCCCGGGGGCGAGCTCCTACGAGCAGTACTTC.

The rearrangement uses TRBV18 and TRBJ2-7; no reliable D call. V lost 3 bases to trimming and J lost 0 bases, with 12 bases between them. Germline CDR1 KGHSH, CDR2 LQKENI. The CDR3 runs 15 residues. The CDR3 nucleotides are TGTGCCAGCTCACCCCGAACTATGGGCTCCTACGAGCAGTACTTC. This codes for CASSPRTMGSYEQYF.

V and J are TRBV11-3 and TRBJ2-1; 8 bases fit TRBD1. V was clipped by 4 bases and J by 0 bases; unmatched bases: 5. CDR1 is SGHNT, CDR2 YENEEA, per germline. CDR3 length equals 16 residues. The CDR3, as DNA: TGTGCCAGCAGCTCGACAGGGGACCTCTCCTACAATGAGCAGTTCTTC. It yields the protein CASSSTGDLSYNEQFF.

The chain is built from TRBV7-2 and TRBJ2-6; D possibly corresponds to TRBD2 (7 bases). The germline V and J ends were trimmed by 8 bases and 3 bases, with 14 bases remaining between them. The germline CDR1 and CDR2 sequences are SGHTA and FQGNSA. This CDR3 spans 15 amino acids. CDR3 in DNA: TGTGCCAGCGGGGGGGCTGCTAATGGGGCCAACGTCCTGACTTTC. Its translation: CASGGAANGANVLTF.

The chain is built from TRBV6-5 and TRBJ2-1, with D perhaps TRBD1 (6 bases). Germline lookup yields CDR1 MNHEY and CDR2 SVGAGI. This CDR3 region has 13 residues. V was shortened by 7 bases and J by 11 bases, with 18 bases between the two germline ends. In nucleotides, the CDR3 is TGTGCCAGCAATGGGGACACGAATCCGCAGCAGTTCTTC. It codes for CASNGDTNPQQFF.

The chain combines TRBV19 with TRBJ2-7; 10 positions match TRBD2. In germline, CDR1 is LNHDA, CDR2 SQIVND (reference sequence). The junction had 6 bases not matched to a gene; V was cut back by 3 bases and J by 4 bases. The CDR3 length is 15 residues. The CDR3: CASSIGATSGYEQYF. Written as DNA, the CDR3 is TGTGCCAGTAGTATTGGGGCGACTAGCGGGTACGAGCAGTACTTC.

CDR3 coding DNA: TGTGCCAGCAGCCCCCAAAGGGGGAGGGGGTTGGGCAATCAGCCCCAGCATTTT. Encoded protein: CASSPQRGRGLGNQPQHF. The chain recombines TRBV28 with TRBJ1-5; D is perhaps TRBD1 (6 bases). The CDR3 extends over 18 amino acids. The ends were cut back, 6 bases at V and 2 bases at J, with 23 bases in the middle. Looked up from germline, CDR1 is MDHEN and CDR2 is SYDVKM. The variable domain in full, completed from reference TRBV28 and TRBJ1-5, reads DVKVTQSSRYLVKRTGEKVFLECVQDMDHENMFWYRQDPGLGLRLIYFSYDVKMKEKGDIPEGYSVSREKKERFSLILESASTNQTSMYLCASSPQRGRGLGNQPQHFGDGTRLSIL.

The genes are TRBV7-8 and TRBJ1-5; D remains ambiguous. V was pared by 5 bases and J by 3 bases, with 14 bases between. Germline V lookup: CDR1 SGHVS, CDR2 FQNEAQ. This CDR3 has 15 residues. The CDR3 DNA follows: TGTGCCAGCAGCCCCTGGAGAGCGGACAATCAGCCCCAGCATTTT. Its translation: CASSPWRADNQPQHF.

This chain joins TRBV11-3 and TRBJ2-1, with unresolved D. V was trimmed by 1 base and J by 5 bases, leaving 12 bases between them. This CDR3 contains 15 residues. Germline V lookup: CDR1 SGHNT, CDR2 YENEEA. The CDR3 DNA follows: TGTGCCAGCAGCTTAGGGGCAACGATGAACAATGAGCAGTTCTTC. Protein sequence: CASSLGATMNNEQFF.